This T cell receptor beta chain derives from a study of monozygotic twins with cystic fibrosis (dated by TCRdb to about 2021). Background on the whole study: Barcoded libraries were prepared with about 15 PCR cycles from around 3 micrograms of fragmented DNA. Twins were ranked among roughly 1,000 cohort participants for weight-for-height and FEVPerc (FEV1 disease centile) on the day of blood sampling. The study compared TCR beta repertoires within and between 16 monozygotic twin pairs with cystic fibrosis to assess genetic influence on V and J gene usage. Made up mostly of children and adolescents, the cohort included ten female and six male twin pairs ranging in age from about 2.0 to 40 years, with a median of about 9.5 years. Data for three of the twin pairs had already been reported earlier in a different context. Overall results and qualifications from the work: Only a small cohort was studied, and no association of shared CDR3 numbers with age, concordance or disease severity was found. Significantly higher nucleotide-identical clonotype sharing was observed within monozygotic CF twin pairs than between unrelated CF individuals (P = 0.000026, Mann-Whitney). V gene usage was most similar to the co-twin for 13 of 16 pairs, and J usage for 8 of 16 pairs, suggesting genetic constraints. Simpson clonality tended to be low (median roughly 0.0098), which suggests a naive-dominated repertoire, although clonality was higher in the most severely affected patients.

Following the manufacturer's instructions, the researchers used the immunoSEQ immune profiling system to amplify TCR beta CDR3 regions via multiplex PCR. An Illumina NextSeq system was used to carry out the sequencing. On the study's bioinformatics: Sequence data were processed on the immunoSEQ Analyzer platform, and clonality was calculated as the square root of Simpson's index of productive rearrangements. Similarity in V and J usage was quantified by Jensen-Shannon distance, and CDR3 generation probabilities were calculated with OLGA. Shared CDR3 sequences were searched against the immuneACCESS database (August 2020) and VDJdb (December 2020). The clones in this table, taken by TCRdb from immuneACCESS, are in-frame only. Not every clone is retained; where verified, under half of the shortfall comes from an unresolved V gene, and the cause of the rest is unknown. For V, J and clone size, that table is used; D and trimming come from the DNA. A total of around 27,000 clones appear in this sample, about nine tenths of them only once. About 0.51% of the sample belongs to the ten largest clones.

Concerning this clone itself: Its antigen is currently not known. No base qualities exist here, and no much larger clone lies one base off it.

The twin pairs came from the European Cystic Fibrosis Twin and Sibling Study Cohort, a cohort that recruited patients from some 150 CF clinics across 14 European countries. Zygosity and CFTR genotype were verified in-house, with zygosity tested by multiplex PCR of nine short tandem repeat loci. Each twin gave a peripheral blood sample, and clinical parameters were documented on that same day of blood sampling. Genomic DNA was isolated from peripheral blood cells with phenol/chloroform and kept in TE buffer at 4 degrees C. V loses 4 bases, J loses 8 bases, and the germline ends lie 8 bases apart. CDR1 and CDR2 are drawn from the germline V gene (reference sequence): MNHNY, SVGAGI. Including cysteine and phenylalanine, the CDR3 has 12 amino acids. Only the CDR3 DNA stays, 36 bases, in frame from base 1.

This receptor chain uses TRBV6-6 and TRBJ2-2, with no reliable assignment of the D segment. The clonotype originates from a girl aged 2-10 years with cystic fibrosis. Specimen: blood. DNA sequence: TGTGCCAGCAGTTCCCTCAGGGGGGAGCTGTTTTTT. This translates into CASSSLRGELFF.